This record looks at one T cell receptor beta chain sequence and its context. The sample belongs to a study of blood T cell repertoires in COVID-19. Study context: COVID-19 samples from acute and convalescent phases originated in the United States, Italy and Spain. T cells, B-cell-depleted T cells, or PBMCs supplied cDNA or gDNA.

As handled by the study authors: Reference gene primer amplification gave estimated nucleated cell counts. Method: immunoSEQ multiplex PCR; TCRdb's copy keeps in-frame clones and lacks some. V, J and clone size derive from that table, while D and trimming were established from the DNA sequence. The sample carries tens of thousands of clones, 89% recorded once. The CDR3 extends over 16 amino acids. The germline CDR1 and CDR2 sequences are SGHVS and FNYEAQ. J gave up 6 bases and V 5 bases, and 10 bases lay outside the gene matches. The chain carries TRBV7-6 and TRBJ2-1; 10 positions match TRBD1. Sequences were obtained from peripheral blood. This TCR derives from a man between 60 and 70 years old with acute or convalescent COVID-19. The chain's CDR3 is CASSPRTGGQGNEQFF. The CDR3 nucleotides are TGTGCCAGCAGCCCCAGGACAGGGGGTCAGGGCAATGAGCAGTTCTTC.